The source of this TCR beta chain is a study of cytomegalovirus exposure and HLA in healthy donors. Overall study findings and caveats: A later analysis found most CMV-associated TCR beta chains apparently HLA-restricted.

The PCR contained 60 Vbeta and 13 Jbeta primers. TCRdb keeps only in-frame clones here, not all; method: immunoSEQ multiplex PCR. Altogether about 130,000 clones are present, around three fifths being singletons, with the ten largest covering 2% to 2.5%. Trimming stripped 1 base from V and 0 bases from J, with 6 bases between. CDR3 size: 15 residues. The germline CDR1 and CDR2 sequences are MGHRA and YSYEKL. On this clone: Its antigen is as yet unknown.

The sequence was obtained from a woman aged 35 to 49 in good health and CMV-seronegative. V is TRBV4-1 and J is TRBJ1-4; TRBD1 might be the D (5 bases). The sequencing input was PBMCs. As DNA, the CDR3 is TGCGCCAGCAGCCAAGCGACAGCAACTAATGAAAAACTGTTTTTT. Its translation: CASSQATATNEKLFF.